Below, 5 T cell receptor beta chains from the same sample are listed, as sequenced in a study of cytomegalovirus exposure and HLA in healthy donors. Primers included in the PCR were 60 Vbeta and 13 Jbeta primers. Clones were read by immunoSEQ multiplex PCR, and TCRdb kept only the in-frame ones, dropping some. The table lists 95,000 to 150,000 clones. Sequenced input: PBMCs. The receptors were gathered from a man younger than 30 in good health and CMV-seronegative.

CDR3 nucleotide sequence: TGTGCCAGCTCCCCCGATTGGTCACAGAATTCACCCCTCCACTTT. It yields the protein CASSPDWSQNSPLHF. V usage is TRBV18 and J usage is TRBJ1-6; unclear D gene. The CDR3 length is 15 residues. V lost 6 bases to trimming and J lost 7 bases, with 16 bases between them. Germline V lookup: CDR1 KGHSH, CDR2 LQKENI.

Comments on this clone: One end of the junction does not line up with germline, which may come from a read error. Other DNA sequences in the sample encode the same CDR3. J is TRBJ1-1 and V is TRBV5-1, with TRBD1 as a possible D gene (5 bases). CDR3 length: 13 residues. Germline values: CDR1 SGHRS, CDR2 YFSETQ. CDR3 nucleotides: TGCGCCAGCAGCCGCGGGGGGAACACTGAGGCTTTCTTT. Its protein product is CASSRGGNTEAFF. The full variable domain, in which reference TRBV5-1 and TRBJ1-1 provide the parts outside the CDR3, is KAGVTQTPRYLIKTRGQQVTLSCSPISGHRSVSWYQQTPGQGLQFLFEYFSETQRNKGNFPGRFSGRQFSNSRSEMNVSTLELGDSALYLCASSRGGNTEAFFGQGTRLTVV.

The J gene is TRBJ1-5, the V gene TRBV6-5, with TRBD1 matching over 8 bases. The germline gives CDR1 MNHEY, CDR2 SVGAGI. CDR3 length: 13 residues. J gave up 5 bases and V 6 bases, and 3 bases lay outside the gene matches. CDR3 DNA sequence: TGTGCCAGCAGCGAGGACAGGGATCAGCCCCAGCATTTT. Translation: CASSEDRDQPQHF.

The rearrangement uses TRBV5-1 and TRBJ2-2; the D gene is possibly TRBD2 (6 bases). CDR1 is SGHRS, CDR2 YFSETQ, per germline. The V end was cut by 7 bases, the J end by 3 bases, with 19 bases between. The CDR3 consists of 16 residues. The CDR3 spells CASCKGGRSDTGELFF. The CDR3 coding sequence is TGCGCCAGCTGTAAGGGAGGACGGAGTGACACCGGGGAGCTGTTTTTT.

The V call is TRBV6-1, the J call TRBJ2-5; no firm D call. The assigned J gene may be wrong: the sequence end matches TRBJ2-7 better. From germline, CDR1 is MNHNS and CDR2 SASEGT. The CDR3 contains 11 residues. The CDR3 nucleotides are TGTGCCAGCAGTGAACTCTACGAGCAGTACTTC. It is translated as CASSELYEQYF.